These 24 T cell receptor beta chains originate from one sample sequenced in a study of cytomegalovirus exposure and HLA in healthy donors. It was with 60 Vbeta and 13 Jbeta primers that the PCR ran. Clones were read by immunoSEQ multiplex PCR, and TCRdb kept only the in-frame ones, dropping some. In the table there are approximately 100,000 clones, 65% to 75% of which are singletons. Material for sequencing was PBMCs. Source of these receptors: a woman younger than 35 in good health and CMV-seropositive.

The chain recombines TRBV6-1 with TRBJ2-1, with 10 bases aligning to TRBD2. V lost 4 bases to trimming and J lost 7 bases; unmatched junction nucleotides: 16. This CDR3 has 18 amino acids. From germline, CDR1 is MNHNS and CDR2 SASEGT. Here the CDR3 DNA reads TGTGCCAGCAGTGTCCGGGGGAGCGGGAGGGCCATATGGAATGAGCAGTTCTTC. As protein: CASSVRGSGRAIWNEQFF.

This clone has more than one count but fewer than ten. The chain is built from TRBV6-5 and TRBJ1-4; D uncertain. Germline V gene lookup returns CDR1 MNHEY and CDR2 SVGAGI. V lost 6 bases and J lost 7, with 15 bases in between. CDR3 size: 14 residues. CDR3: CASRPSGSGEKLFF. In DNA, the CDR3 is TGTGCCAGCAGGCCAAGCGGGTCTGGTGAAAAACTGTTTTTT.

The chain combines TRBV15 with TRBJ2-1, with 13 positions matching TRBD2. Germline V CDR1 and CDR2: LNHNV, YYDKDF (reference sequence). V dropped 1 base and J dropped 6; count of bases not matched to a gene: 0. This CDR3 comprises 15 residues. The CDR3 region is CATSRGTSGSNEQFF. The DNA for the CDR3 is TGTGCCACCAGCAGAGGGACTAGCGGGAGCAATGAGCAGTTCTTC.

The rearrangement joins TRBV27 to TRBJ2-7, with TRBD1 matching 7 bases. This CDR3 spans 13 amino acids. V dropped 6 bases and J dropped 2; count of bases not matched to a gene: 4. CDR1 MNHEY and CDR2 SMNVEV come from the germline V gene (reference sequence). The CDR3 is CASRDTGAYEQYF. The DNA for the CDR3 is TGTGCCAGCAGGGACACAGGGGCCTACGAGCAGTACTTC.

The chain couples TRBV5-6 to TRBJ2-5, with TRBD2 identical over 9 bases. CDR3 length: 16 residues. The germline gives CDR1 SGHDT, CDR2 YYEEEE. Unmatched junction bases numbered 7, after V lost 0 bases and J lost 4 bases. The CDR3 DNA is TGTGCCAGCAGCTTGGTTGCGGGAGGGGTCCCAGAGACCCAGTACTTC. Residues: CASSLVAGGVPETQYF.

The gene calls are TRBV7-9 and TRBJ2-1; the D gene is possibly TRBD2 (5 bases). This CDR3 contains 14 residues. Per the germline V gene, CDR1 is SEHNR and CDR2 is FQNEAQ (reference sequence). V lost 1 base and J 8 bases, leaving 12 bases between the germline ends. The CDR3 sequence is CASSLGGPGDEQFF. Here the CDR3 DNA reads TGTGCCAGCAGCTTAGGAGGGCCAGGCGATGAGCAGTTCTTC.

CDR3: CASEGGGEEEKLFF. CDR3 DNA: TGTGCCAGCGAGGGGGGGGGCGAAGAAGAAAAACTGTTTTTT. This chain joins TRBV28 and TRBJ1-4; a possible D gene is TRBD1 (6 bases). Looked up from germline, CDR1 is MDHEN and CDR2 is SYDVKM. The CDR3 is made up of 14 amino acids. The ends were cut back, 8 bases at V and 8 bases at J, with 18 bases in the middle.

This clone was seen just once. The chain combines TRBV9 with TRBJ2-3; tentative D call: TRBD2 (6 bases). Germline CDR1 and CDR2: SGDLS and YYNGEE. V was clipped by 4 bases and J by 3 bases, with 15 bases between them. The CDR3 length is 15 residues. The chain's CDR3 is CASSFPGTSTDTQYF. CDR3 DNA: TGTGCCAGCAGCTTTCCCGGGACTTCGACAGATACGCAGTATTTT.

The CDR3 region is CASSLPGTAFEAFF. The CDR3 DNA reads TGCGCCAGCAGCTTACCTGGGACAGCATTTGAAGCTTTCTTT. The J gene is TRBJ1-1, the V gene TRBV5-1, with 7 bases identical to TRBD1. Germline V gives CDR1 SGHRS, CDR2 YFSETQ. V lost 2 bases, J lost 7 bases, and 8 bases stayed unmatched. There are 14 residues in the CDR3.

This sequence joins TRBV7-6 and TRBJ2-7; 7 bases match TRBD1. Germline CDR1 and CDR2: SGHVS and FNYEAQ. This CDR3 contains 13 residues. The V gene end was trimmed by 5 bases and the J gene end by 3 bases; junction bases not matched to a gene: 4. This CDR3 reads CASSVDRDYEQYF. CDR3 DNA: TGTGCCAGCAGCGTCGACAGGGACTACGAGCAGTACTTC.

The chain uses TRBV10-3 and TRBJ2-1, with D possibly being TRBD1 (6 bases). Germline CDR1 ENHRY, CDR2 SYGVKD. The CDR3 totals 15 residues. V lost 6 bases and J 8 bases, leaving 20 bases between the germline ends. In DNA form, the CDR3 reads TGTGCCATCAGAGACCCCCTCACAGGGAAGGATGAGCAGTTCTTC. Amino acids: CAIRDPLTGKDEQFF.

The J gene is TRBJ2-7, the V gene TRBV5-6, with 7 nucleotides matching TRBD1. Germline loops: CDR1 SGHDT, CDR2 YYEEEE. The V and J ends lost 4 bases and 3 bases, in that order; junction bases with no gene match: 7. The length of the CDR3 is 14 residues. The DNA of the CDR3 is TGTGCCAGCAGCGGTTGGGACAGACTCTACGAGCAGTACTTC. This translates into CASSGWDRLYEQYF.

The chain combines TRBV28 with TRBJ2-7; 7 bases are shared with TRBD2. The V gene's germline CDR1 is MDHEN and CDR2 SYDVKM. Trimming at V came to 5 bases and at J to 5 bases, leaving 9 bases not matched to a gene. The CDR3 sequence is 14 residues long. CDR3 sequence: CASSARGRGDEQYF. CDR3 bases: TGTGCCAGCAGTGCCAGAGGGAGGGGTGACGAGCAGTACTTC. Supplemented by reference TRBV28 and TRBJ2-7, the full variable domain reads DVKVTQSSRYLVKRTGEKVFLECVQDMDHENMFWYRQDPGLGLRLIYFSYDVKMKEKGDIPEGYSVSREKKERFSLILESASTNQTSMYLCASSARGRGDEQYFGPGTRLTVT.

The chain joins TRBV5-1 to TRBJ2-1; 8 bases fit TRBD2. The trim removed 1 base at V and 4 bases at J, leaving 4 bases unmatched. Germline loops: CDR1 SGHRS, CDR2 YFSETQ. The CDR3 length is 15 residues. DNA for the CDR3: TGCGCCAGCAGCTTGCTAGCGGGTACTTACAATGAGCAGTTCTTC. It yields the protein CASSLLAGTYNEQFF.

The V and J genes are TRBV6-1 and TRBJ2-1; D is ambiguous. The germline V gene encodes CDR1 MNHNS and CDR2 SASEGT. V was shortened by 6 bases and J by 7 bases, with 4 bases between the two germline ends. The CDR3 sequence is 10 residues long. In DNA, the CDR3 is TGTGCCAGCAGCTATAATGAGCAGTTCTTC. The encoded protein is CASSYNEQFF.

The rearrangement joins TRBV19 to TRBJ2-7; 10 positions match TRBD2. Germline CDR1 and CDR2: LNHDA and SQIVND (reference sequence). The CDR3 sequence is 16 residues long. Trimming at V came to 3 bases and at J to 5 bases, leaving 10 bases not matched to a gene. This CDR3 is CASSIRGLAGDHEQYF. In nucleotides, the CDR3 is TGTGCCAGTAGTATCCGCGGGCTAGCGGGAGACCACGAGCAGTACTTC.

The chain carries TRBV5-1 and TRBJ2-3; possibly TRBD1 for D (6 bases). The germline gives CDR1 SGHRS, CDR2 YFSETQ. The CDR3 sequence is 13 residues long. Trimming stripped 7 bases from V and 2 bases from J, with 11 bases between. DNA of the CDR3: TGCGCCAGCGGGGTGGGGGCCACAGATACGCAGTATTTT. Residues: CASGVGATDTQYF.

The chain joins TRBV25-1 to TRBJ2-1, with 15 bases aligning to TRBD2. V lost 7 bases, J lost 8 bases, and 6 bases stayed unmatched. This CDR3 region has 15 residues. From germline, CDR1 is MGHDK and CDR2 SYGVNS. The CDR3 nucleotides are TGTGCCAGCACCAGGGGACTAGCGGGAGGACATGAGCAGTTCTTC. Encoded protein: CASTRGLAGGHEQFF.

The CDR3 spells CASSKGSGSSYEQYF. The DNA of the CDR3 is TGTGCCAGCAGTAAAGGTAGCGGGAGCTCCTACGAGCAGTACTTC. The chain recombines TRBV6-6 with TRBJ2-7, with 9 bases fitting TRBD2. The junction had 5 bases not matched to a gene; V was cut back by 5 bases and J by 0 bases. CDR3 length equals 15 residues. CDR1 and CDR2 (germline): MNHNY, SVGAGI (reference sequence).

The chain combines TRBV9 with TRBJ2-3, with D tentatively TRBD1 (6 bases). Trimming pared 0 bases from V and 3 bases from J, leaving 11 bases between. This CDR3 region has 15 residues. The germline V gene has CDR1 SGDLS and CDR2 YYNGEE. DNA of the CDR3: TGTGCCAGCAGCGTAGTGGCAGGGGCGACAGATACGCAGTATTTT. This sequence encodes CASSVVAGATDTQYF. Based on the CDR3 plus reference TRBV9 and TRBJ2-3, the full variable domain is DSGVTQTPKHLITATGQRVTLRCSPRSGDLSVYWYQQSLDQGLQFLIQYYNGEERAKGNILERFSAQQFPDLHSELNLSSLELGDSALYFCASSVVAGATDTQYFGPGTRLTVL.

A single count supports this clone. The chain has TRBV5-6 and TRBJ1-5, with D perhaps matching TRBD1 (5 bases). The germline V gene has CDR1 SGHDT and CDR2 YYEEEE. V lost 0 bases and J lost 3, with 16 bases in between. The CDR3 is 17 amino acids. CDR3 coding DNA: TGTGCCAGCAGCTTGGGGGGGTGGGAGGCCTTCAATCAGCCCCAGCATTTT. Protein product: CASSLGGWEAFNQPQHF.

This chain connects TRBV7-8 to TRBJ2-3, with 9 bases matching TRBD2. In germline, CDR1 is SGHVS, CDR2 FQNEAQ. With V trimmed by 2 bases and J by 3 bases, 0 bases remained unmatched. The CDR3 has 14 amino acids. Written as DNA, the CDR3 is TGTGCCAGCAGCTTAACTAGCGGGACAGATACGCAGTATTTT. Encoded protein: CASSLTSGTDTQYF.

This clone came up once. The CDR3 DNA reads TGTGCCAGCAGTGGACTAGCGGATACCACAGATACGCAGTATTTT. Its translation is CASSGLADTTDTQYF. The chain couples TRBV6-1 to TRBJ2-3, with 9 bases lining up with TRBD2. The CDR3 contains 15 residues. Trimming took 4 bases from V and 2 from J; bases not matched to a gene: 4. Germline V CDR1 and CDR2: MNHNS, SASEGT.

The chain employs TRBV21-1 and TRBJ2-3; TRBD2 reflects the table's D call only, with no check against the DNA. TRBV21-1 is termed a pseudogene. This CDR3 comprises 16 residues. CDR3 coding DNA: TGTGCCAGCAGTTCCGGACTAGCGGGAGTCGGGGATACGCAGTATTTT. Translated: CASSSGLAGVGDTQYF.